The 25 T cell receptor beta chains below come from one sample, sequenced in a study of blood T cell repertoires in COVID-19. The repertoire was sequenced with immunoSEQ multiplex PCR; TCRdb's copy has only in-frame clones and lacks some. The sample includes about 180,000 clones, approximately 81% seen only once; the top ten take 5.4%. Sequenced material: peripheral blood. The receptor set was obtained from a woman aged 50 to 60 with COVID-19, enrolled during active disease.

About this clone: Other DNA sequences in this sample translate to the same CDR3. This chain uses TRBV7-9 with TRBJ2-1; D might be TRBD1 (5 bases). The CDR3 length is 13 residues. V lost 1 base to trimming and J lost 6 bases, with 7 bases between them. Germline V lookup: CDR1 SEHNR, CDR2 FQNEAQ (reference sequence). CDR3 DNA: TGTGCCAGCAGCTTAGGGCAGGGCAATGAGCAGTTCTTC. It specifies CASSLGQGNEQFF.

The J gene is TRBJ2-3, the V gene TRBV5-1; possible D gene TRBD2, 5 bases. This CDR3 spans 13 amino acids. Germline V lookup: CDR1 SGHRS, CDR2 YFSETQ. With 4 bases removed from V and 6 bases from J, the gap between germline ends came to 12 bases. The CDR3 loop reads CASSNGLVDTQYF. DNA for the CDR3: TGCGCCAGCAGCAACGGACTGGTGGATACGCAGTATTTT.

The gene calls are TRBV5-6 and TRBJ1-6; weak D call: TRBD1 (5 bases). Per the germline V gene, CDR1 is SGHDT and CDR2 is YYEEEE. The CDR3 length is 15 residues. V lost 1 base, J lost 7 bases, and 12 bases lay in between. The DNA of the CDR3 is TGTGCCAGCAGCTTGCAATCAGGGCAAAATTCACCCCTCCACTTT. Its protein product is CASSLQSGQNSPLHF.

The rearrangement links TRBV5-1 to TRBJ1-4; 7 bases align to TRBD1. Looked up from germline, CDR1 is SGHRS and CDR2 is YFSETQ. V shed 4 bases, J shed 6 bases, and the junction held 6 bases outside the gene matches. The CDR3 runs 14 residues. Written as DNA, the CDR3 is TGCGCCAGCAGCCCCAATACAGGGGATGAAAAACTGTTTTTT. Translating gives CASSPNTGDEKLFF. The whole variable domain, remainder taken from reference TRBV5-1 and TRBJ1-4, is KAGVTQTPRYLIKTRGQQVTLSCSPISGHRSVSWYQQTPGQGLQFLFEYFSETQRNKGNFPGRFSGRQFSNSRSEMNVSTLELGDSALYLCASSPNTGDEKLFFGSGTQLSVL.

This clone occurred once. The CDR3: CASSMAPRGNSGNTIYF. In DNA form, the CDR3 reads TGTGCCAGTAGTATGGCCCCGAGAGGGAACTCTGGAAACACCATATATTTT. V and J are TRBV19 and TRBJ1-3; no clear D gene. The length of the CDR3 is 17 residues. The V gene's germline CDR1 is LNHDA and CDR2 SQIVND (reference sequence). V lost 3 bases and J lost 0, with 15 bases in between.

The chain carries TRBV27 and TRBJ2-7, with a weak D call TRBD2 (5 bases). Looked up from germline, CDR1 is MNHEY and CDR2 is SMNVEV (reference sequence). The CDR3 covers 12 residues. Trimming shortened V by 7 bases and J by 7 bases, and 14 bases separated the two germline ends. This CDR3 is CASMGSRREQYF. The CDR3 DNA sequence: TGTGCCAGCATGGGGAGTCGTCGGGAGCAGTACTTC.

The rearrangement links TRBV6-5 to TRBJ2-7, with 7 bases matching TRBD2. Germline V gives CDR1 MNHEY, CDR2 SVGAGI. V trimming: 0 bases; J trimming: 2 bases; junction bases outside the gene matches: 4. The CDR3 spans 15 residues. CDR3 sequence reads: CASSYSVGGTYEQYF. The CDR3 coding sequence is TGTGCCAGCAGTTACTCGGTCGGGGGGACCTACGAGCAGTACTTC.

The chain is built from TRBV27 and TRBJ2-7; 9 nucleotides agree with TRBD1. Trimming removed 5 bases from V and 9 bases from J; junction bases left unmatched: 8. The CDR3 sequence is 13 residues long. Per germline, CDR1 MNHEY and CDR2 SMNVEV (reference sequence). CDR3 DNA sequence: TGTGCCAGCAGTACCGGACAGGGGCGGGGGCAGTACTTC. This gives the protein CASSTGQGRGQYF.

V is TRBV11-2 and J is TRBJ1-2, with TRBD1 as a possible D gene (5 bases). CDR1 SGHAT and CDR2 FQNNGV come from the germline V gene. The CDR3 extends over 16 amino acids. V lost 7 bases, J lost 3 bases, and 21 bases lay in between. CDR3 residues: CASTLSPRAGDYGYTF. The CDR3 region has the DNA TGTGCCAGCACCCTAAGCCCCAGGGCTGGGGACTATGGCTACACCTTC.

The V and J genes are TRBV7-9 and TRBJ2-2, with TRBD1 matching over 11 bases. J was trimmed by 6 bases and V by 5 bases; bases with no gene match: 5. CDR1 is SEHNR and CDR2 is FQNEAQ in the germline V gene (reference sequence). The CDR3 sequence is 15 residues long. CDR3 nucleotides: TGTGCCAGCAGCAGGGACAGGGGGGCGGCCGGGGAGCTGTTTTTT. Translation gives CASSRDRGAAGELFF.

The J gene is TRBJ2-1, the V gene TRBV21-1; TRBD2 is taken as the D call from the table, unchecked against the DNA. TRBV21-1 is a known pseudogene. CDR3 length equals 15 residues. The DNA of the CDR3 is TGTGCCAGCACCCGGGGGGCTACCCCTGGGAATGAGCAGTTCTTC. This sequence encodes CASTRGATPGNEQFF.

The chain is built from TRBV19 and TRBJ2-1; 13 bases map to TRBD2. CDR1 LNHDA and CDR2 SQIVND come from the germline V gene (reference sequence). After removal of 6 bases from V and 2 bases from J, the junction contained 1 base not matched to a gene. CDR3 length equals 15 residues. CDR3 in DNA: TGTGCCAGTAGCGGGACTAGCGGGGCCTACAATGAGCAGTTCTTC. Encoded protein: CASSGTSGAYNEQFF.

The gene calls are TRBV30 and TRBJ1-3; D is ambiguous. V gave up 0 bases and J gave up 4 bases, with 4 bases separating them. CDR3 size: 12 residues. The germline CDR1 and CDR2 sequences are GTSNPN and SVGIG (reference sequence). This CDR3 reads CAWSVQGNTIYF. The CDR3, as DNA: TGTGCCTGGAGTGTACAGGGAAACACCATATATTTT.

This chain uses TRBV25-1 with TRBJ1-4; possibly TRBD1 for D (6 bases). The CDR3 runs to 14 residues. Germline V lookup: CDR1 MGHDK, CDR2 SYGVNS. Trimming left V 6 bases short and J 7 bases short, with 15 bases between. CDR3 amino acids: CASSHSGAGEKLFF. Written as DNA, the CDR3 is TGTGCCAGCAGCCATTCAGGGGCGGGTGAAAAACTGTTTTTT.

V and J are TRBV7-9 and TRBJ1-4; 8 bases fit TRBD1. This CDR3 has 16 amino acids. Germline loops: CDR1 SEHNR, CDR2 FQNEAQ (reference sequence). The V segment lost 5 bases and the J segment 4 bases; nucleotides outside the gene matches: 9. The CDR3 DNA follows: TGTGCCAGCAGCCGAGGACAGGGACAGTTTAATGAAAAACTGTTTTTT. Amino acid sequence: CASSRGQGQFNEKLFF.

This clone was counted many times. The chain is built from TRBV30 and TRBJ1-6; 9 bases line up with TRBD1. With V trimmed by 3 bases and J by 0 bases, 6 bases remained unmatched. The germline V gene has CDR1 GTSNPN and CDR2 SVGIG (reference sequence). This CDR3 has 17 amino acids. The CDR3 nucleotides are TGTGCCTGGAGAGGGACAGGGCAAAGCTCCTATAATTCACCCCTCCACTTT. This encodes CAWRGTGQSSYNSPLHF. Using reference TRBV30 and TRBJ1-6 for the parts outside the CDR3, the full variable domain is SQTIHQWPATLVQPVGSPLSLECTVEGTSNPNLYWYRQAAGRGLQLLFYSVGIGQISSEVPQNLSASRPQDRQFILSSKKLLLSDSGFYLCAWRGTGQSSYNSPLHFGNGTRLTVT.

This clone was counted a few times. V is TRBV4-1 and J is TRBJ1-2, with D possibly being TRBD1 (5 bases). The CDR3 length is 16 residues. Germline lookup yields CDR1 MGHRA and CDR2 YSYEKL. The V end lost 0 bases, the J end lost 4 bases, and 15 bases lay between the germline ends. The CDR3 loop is CASSQDGGMSLYGYTF. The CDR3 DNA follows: TGCGCCAGCAGCCAAGATGGGGGGATGTCTCTCTATGGCTACACCTTC.

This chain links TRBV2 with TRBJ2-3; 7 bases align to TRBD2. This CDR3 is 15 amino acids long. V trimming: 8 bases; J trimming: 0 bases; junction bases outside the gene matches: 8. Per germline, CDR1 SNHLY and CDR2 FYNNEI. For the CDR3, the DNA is TGTGCCAGCCATGGACTAGTCTATAGCACAGATACGCAGTATTTT. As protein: CASHGLVYSTDTQYF.

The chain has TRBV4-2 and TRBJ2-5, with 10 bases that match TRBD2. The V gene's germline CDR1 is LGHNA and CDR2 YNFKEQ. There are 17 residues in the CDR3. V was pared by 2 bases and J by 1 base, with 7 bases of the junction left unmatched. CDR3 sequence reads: CASSQFGAGGPQETQYF. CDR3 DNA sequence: TGTGCCAGCAGCCAATTTGGAGCGGGGGGGCCCCAAGAGACCCAGTACTTC.

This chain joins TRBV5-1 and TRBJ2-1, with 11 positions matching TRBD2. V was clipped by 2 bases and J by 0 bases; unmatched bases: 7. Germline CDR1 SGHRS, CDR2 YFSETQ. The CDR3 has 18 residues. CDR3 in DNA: TGCGCCAGCAGCTTTGGGACTAGCGGATGGGGCTCCTACAATGAGCAGTTCTTC. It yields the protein CASSFGTSGWGSYNEQFF.

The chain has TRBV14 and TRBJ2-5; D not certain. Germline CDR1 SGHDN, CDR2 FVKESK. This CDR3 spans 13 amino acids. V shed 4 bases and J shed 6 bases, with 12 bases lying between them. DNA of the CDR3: TGTGCCAGCAGCCCAGTTTTCCGAAAGACCCAGTACTTC. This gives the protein CASSPVFRKTQYF.

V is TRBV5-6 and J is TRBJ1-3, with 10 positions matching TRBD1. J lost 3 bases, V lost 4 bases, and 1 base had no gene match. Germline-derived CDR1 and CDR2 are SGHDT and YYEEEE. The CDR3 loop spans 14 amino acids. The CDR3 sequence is CASSRDRGGNTIYF. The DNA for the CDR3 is TGTGCCAGCAGCCGGGACAGGGGTGGAAACACCATATATTTT.

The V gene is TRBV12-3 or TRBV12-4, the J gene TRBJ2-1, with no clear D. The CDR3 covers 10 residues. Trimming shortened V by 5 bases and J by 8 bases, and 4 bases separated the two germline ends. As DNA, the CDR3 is TGTGCCAGCAGTATCGATGAGCAGTTCTTC. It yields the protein CASSIDEQFF.

CDR3 loop: CASSLGGTGRYEQYF. The DNA of the CDR3 is TGTGCCAGCAGCTTAGGAGGGACAGGGCGCTACGAGCAGTACTTC. The chain recombines TRBV13 with TRBJ2-7; 9 bases are shared with TRBD1. CDR1 and CDR2 from the germline V gene are PRHDT and FYEKMQ (reference sequence). V shed 0 bases, J shed 3 bases, and the junction held 3 bases outside the gene matches. The CDR3 runs 15 residues.

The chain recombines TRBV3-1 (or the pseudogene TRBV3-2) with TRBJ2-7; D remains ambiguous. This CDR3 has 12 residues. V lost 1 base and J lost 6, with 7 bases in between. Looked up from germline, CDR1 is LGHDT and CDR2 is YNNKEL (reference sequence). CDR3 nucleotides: TGTGCCAGCAGCCAAGGTGTGGCCGAGCAGTACTTC. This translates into CASSQGVAEQYF.